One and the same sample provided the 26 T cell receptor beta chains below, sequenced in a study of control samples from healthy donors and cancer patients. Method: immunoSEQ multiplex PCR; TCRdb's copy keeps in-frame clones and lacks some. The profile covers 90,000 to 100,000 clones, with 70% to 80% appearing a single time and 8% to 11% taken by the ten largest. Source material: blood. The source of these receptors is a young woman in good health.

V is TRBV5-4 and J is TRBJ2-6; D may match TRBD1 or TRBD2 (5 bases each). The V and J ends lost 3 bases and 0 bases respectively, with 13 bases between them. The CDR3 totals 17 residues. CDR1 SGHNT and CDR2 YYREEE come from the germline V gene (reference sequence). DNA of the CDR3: TGTGCCAGCAGCTCCCCGGGACGTAGCTCTGGGGCCAACGTCCTGACTTTC. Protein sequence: CASSSPGRSSGANVLTF.

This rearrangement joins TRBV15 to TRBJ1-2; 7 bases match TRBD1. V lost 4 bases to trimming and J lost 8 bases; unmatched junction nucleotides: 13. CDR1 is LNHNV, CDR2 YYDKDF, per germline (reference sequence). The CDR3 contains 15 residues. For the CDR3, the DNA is TGTGCCACCAGCACTTCCGACAGGGCCCACGGGGGCTACACCTTC. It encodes CATSTSDRAHGGYTF.

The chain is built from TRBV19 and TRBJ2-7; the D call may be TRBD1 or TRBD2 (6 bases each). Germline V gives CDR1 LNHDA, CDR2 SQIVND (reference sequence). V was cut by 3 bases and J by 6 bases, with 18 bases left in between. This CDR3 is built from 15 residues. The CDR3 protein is CASSMGTYSEGEQYF. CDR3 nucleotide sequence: TGTGCCAGTAGTATGGGGACATATTCGGAGGGCGAGCAGTACTTC.

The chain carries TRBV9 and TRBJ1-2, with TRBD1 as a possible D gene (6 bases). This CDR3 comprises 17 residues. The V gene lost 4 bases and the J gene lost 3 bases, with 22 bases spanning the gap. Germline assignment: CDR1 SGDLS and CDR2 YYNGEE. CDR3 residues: CASSPSGTPQGDYGYTF. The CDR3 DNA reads TGTGCCAGCAGCCCCTCCGGGACACCGCAAGGGGACTATGGCTACACCTTC.

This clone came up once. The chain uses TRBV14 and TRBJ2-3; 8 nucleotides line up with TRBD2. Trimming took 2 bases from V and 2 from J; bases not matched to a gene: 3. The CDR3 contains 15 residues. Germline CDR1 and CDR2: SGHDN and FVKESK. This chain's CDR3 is CASSQRGGYTDTQYF. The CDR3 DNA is TGTGCCAGCAGCCAACGGGGGGGGTACACAGATACGCAGTATTTT. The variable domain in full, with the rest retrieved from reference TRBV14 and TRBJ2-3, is EAGVTQFPSHSVIEKGQTVTLRCDPISGHDNLYWYRRVMGKEIKFLLHFVKESKQDESGMPNNRFLAERTGGTYSTLKVQPAELEDSGVYFCASSQRGGYTDTQYFGPGTRLTVL.

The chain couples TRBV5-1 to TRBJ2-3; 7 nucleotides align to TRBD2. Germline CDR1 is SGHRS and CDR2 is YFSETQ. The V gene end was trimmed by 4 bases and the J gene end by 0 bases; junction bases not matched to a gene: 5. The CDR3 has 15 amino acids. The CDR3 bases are TGCGCCAGCAGCGCGAGCGGGGCTAGCACAGATACGCAGTATTTT. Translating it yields CASSASGASTDTQYF.

For the CDR3, the DNA is TGTGCCACCACCTCTGGCGGGGACAACAATGAGCAGTTCTTC. Translated, it gives CATTSGGDNNEQFF. The chain joins TRBV24-1 to TRBJ2-1; D possibly uses TRBD1 or TRBD2 (6 bases each). V lost 8 bases, J lost 5 bases, and 15 bases lay in between. Per germline, CDR1 KGHDR and CDR2 SFDVKD. CDR3 length: 14 residues.

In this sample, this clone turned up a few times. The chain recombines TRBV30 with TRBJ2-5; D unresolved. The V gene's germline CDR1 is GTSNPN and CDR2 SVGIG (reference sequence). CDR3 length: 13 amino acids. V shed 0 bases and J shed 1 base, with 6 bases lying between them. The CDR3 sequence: CAWSVVPQETQYF. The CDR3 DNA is TGTGCCTGGAGTGTAGTCCCCCAAGAGACCCAGTACTTC.

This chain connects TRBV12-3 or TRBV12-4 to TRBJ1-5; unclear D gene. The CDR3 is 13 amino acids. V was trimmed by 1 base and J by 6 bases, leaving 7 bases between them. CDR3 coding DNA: TGTGCCAGCAGTTTAGGGGTCGGTCAGCCCCAGCATTTT. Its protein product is CASSLGVGQPQHF.

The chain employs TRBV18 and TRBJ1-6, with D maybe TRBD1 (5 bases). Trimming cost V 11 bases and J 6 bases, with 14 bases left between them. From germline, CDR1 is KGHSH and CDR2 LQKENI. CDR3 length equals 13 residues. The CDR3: CAGQGEFNSPLHF. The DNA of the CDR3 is TGTGCCGGGCAGGGAGAATTTAATTCACCCCTCCACTTT.

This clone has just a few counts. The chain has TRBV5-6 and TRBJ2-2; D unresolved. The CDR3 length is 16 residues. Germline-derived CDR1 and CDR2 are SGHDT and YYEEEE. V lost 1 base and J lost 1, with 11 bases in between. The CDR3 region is CASSLYRALNTGELFF. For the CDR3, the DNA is TGTGCCAGCAGCTTGTACCGGGCCCTGAACACCGGGGAGCTGTTTTTT.

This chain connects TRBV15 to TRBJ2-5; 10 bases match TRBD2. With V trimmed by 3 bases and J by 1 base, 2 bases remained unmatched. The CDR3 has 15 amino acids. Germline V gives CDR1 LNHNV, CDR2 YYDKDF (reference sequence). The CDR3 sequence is CATSSERGGQETQYF. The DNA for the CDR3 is TGTGCCACCAGCAGCGAGCGGGGGGGCCAAGAGACCCAGTACTTC.

The CDR3 loop is CASSSGLAEETQYF. CDR3 nucleotides: TGTGCCAGCAGCTCCGGACTAGCCGAAGAGACCCAGTACTTC. The rearrangement links TRBV5-5 to TRBJ2-5; TRBD2 aligns across 8 bases. Germline values: CDR1 SGHKS, CDR2 YYEKEE (reference sequence). V lost 3 bases and J lost 3; bases outside the gene matches: 4. This CDR3 has 14 amino acids.

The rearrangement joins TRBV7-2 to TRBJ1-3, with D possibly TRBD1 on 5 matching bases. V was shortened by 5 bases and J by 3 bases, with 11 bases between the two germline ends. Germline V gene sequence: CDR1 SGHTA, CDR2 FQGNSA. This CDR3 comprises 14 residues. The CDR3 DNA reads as TGTGCCAGCAGCCAGGGCCGCGGTGGAAACACCATATATTTT. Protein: CASSQGRGGNTIYF. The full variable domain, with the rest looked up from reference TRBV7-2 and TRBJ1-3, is GAGVSQSPSNKVTEKGKDVELRCDPISGHTALYWYRQSLGQGLEFLIYFQGNSAPDKSGLPSDRFSAERTGGSVSTLTIQRTQQEDSAVYLCASSQGRGGNTIYFGEGSWLTVV.

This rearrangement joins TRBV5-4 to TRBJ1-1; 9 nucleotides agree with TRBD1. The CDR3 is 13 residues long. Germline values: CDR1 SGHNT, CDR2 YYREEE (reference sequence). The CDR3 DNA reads TGTGCGGGGGGGGACAGGGTAAAAACTGAAGCTTTCTTT. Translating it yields CAGGDRVKTEAFF.

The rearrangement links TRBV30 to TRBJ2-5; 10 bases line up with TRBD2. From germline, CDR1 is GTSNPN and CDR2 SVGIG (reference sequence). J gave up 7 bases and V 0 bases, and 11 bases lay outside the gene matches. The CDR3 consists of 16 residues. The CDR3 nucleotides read TGTGCCTGGAGTGTACCCCAAGCGGGGGGGCTAGGGACCCAGTACTTC. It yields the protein CAWSVPQAGGLGTQYF.

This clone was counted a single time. The CDR3 DNA is TGTGCCATCACGGAGGAGCAGTTCTTC. Its protein is CAITEEQFF. This chain uses TRBV24-1 with TRBJ2-1; D call uncertain. V was cut by 11 bases and J by 10 bases, with 8 bases left in between. Germline-derived CDR1 and CDR2 are KGHDR and SFDVKD. This CDR3 spans 9 amino acids.

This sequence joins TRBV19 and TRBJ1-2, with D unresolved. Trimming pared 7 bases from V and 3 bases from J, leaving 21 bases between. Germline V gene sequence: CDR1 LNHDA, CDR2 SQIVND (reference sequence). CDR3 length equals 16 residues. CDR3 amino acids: CASKAQGGRFDYGYTF. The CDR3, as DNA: TGTGCCAGTAAGGCCCAAGGCGGCAGGTTCGACTATGGCTACACCTTC.

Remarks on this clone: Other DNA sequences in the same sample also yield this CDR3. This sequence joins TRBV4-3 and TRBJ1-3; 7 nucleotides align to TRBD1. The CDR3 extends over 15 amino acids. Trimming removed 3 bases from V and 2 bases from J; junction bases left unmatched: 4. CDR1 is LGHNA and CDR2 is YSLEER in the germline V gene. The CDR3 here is CASSQNTGAGNTIYF. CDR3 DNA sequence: TGCGCCAGCAGCCAGAACACAGGGGCTGGAAACACCATATATTTT.

The CDR3 spells CASSEGTGYEKLFF. DNA for the CDR3: TGTGCCAGCAGTGAAGGGACAGGGTATGAAAAACTGTTTTTT. The J gene is TRBJ1-4, the V gene TRBV6-1, with 8 bases aligning to TRBD1. This CDR3 comprises 14 residues. Per the germline V gene, CDR1 is MNHNS and CDR2 is SASEGT. V shed 1 base, J shed 6 bases, and the junction held 1 base outside the gene matches.

CDR3 in DNA: TGTGCCAGCAGTTCTTACGCAGGGAAAACCACTGAAGCTTTCTTT. Its protein product is CASSSYAGKTTEAFF. The V and J genes are TRBV6-5 and TRBJ1-1, with TRBD1 as a possible D gene (5 bases). Per germline, CDR1 MNHEY and CDR2 SVGAGI. The CDR3 loop spans 15 amino acids. Trimming left V 4 bases short and J 4 bases short, with 16 bases between.

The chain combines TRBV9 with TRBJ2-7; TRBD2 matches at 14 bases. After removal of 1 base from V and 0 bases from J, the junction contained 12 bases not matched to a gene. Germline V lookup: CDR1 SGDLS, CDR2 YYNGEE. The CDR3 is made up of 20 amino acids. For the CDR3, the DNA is TGTGCCAGCAGCGTACCCTCCCCGGGACTAGCGGGGGAGAGCTCCTACGAGCAGTACTTC. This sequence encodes CASSVPSPGLAGESSYEQYF.

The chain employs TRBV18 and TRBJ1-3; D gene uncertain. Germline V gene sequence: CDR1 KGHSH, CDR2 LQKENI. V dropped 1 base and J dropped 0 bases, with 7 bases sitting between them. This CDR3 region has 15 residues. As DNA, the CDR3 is TGTGCCAGCTCACCACTGGACGGCTCTGGAAACACCATATATTTT. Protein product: CASSPLDGSGNTIYF.

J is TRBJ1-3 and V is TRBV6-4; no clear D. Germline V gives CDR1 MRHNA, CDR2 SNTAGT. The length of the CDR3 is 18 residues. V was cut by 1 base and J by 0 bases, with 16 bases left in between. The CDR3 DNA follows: TGTGCCAGCAGTGACTATCTCTTCGGGCTGAGCTCTGGAAACACCATATATTTT. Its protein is CASSDYLFGLSSGNTIYF.

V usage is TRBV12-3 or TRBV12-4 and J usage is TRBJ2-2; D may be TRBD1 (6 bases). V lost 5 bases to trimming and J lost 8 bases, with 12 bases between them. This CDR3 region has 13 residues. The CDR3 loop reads CASSLRQAGELFF. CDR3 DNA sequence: TGTGCCAGCAGTCTCCGACAGGCGGGGGAGCTGTTTTTT.

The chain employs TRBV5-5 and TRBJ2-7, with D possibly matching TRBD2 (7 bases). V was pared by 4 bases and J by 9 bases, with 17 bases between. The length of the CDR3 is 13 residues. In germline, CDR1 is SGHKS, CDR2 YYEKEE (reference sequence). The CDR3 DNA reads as TGTGCCAGCAGCCGAGGGGGGGAGCCAGCGCAGTACTTC. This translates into CASSRGGEPAQYF.